This T cell receptor beta chain was found in a study of blood T cell repertoires in COVID-19 (dated by TCRdb to between 2020 and 2021). Turning to the overall study: The collaborator samples originated in the United States, Italy and Spain and spanned the acute and convalescent phases of COVID-19. The prospective study material was composed of cDNA or gDNA derived from T cells, B-cell-depleted T cells, or PBMCs. The dataset comprised deeply sampled blood TCRbeta repertoires from subjects exposed to, actively infected with, or recovered from COVID-19. The samples were drawn from the first 160 participants of the ongoing ImmuneRACE study and from roughly 1,300 subjects provided by 6 global collaborators. The repertoires were released in a freely available public database intended as a resource for research on the immune response to SARS-CoV-2. Where HLA class I and class II types were available, the types were taken from metadata supplied by the sample provider, not from assay-based typing. A de-identified subject ID, COVID-19 status, age in years and sex were almost always included in the sample metadata.

The immunoSEQ Assay, a bias-controlled multiplex PCR, was used to amplify TCRbeta CDR3 regions from genomic DNA. The authors processed their data as follows. The number of nucleated cells in each sample was estimated from the amplification of reference gene primers within the assay. To quantify the absolute abundance of each unique TCRbeta CDR3 rearrangement, sequence reads were collapsed and filtered. For each sample, productive Simpson clonality was calculated as the square root of Simpson's diversity index across productive rearrangements. TCRdb's version of the immuneACCESS table is confined to in-frame rearrangements and falls short of the full clone set. An unresolved V gene accounts for under half of the shortfall where checked; the remainder is of unknown origin. V, J and clone size are those of that table, while D and trimming were read from the DNA. This sample comprises approximately 38,000 clones, about 89% of them detected only once. The ten most abundant clones make up around 24% of the sample.

Counted from cysteine to phenylalanine, this CDR3 has 14 amino acids. Only the CDR3 region is kept as DNA, spanning 42 bases read in frame from base 1. The germline V gene sets CDR1 to SNHLY and CDR2 to FYNNEI. From V the trimming removes 6 bases and from J it removes 2 bases, while the gene matches leave 3 bases of the junction unaccounted for. The collaborating institutions used their own protocols to collect whole blood in K2EDTA tubes. For TCRbeta analysis, collaborators shipped samples as frozen whole blood, isolated PBMCs, or DNA extracted from either of those sample types. A word on this clone: This clone's antigen is unknown. No much larger clone is present one base from it, and per-base qualities are unavailable.

Overall study results and their limits: The quantity of clinical and demographic metadata differed by source and by participant and was supplied without curation.

This TCR was sampled from a man over 45 with active or convalescent COVID-19. The sequence links TRBV2 to TRBJ2-3; the central 9 bases match TRBD1. Sequenced sample: peripheral blood. The sequence in DNA is TGTGCCAGCAGCGGACAGGGGATCACAGATACGCAGTATTTT. Protein translation: CASSGQGITDTQYF.